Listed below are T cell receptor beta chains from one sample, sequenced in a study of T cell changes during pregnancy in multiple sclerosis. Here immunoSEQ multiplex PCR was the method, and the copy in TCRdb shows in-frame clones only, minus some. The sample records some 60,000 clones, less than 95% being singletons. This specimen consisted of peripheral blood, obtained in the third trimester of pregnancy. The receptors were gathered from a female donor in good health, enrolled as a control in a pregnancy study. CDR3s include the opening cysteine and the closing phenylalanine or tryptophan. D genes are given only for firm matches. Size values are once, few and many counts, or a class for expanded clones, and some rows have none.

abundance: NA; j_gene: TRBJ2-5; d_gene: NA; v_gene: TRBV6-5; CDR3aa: CASSYSGPPETQYF; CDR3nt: TGTGCCAGCAGTTACTCGGGGCCACCAGAGACCCAGTACTTC
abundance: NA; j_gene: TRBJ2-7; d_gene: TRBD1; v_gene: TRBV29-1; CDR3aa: CSVPGQGTYEQYF; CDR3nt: TGCAGCGTCCCGGGACAGGGAACCTACGAGCAGTACTTC
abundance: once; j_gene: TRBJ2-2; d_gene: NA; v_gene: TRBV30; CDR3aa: CAWIRTRGKNTGELFF; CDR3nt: TGTGCCTGGATCCGAACGAGGGGGAAGAACACCGGGGAGCTGTTTTTT
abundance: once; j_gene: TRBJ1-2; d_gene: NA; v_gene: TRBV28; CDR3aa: CASSLTGGGGDYGYTF; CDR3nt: TGTGCCAGCAGTTTAACAGGAGGCGGAGGGGACTATGGCTACACCTTC
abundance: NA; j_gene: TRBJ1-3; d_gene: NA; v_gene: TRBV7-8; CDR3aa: CASSFPGNSGNTIYF; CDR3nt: TGTGCCAGCAGCTTTCCAGGGAACTCTGGAAACACCATATATTTT
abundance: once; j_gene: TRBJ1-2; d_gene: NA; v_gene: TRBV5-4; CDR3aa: CASSLSLAVSYGYTF; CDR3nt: TGTGCCAGCAGCTTGTCCCTGGCAGTTTCCTATGGCTACACCTTC
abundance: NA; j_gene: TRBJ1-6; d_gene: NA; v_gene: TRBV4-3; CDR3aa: CASSHDDGDIRSPLHF; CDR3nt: TGCGCCAGCAGCCACGACGACGGGGACATTCGTTCACCCCTCCACTTT
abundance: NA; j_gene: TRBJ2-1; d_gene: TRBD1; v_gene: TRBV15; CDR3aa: CATSDRGNEQFF; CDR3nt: TGTGCCACCAGCGACAGGGGCAATGAGCAGTTCTTC
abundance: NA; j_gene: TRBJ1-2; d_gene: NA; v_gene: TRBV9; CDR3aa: CASSGGTPWGYTF; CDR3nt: TGTGCCAGCAGCGGCGGGACGCCCTGGGGCTACACCTTC
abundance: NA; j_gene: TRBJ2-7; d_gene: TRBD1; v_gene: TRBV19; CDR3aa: CASTRTGGTYEQYF; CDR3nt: TGTGCCAGTACTCGGACAGGGGGTACCTACGAGCAGTACTTC
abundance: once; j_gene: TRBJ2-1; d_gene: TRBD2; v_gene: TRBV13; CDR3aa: CASSLDPGLANYNEQFF; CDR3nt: TGTGCCAGCAGCTTAGACCCCGGACTAGCGAACTACAATGAGCAGTTCTTC
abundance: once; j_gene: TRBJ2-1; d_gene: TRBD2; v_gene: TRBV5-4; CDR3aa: CASGPQGLATNEQFF; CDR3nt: TGTGCCAGCGGACCCCAGGGACTAGCCACAAATGAGCAGTTCTTC
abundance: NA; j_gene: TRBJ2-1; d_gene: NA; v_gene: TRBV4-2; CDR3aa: CASSQDREFYNEQFF; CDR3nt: TGTGCCAGCAGCCAAGATAGGGAGTTCTACAATGAGCAGTTCTTC